This entry describes one T cell receptor beta chain. The data were obtained in a study of blood T cell repertoires in COVID-19. The wider study: Samples taken during acute and convalescent COVID-19 were collected in the United States, Italy and Spain. Sources were T cells, B-cell-depleted T cells, or PBMCs; the material itself was cDNA or gDNA.

How the authors handled the data: Nucleated cell counts were estimated from reference gene primer amplification. TCRdb keeps only in-frame clones here, not all; method: immunoSEQ multiplex PCR. The DNA was the basis for D and trimming; V, J and clone size are from that table. The table lists 210,000 or so clones, 88% of them singletons. This clonotype was obtained from a man younger than 35 with active or convalescent COVID-19. Sequenced material: peripheral blood.

CDR3 in DNA: TGCAGCGTGAGAGGACAGGTGGATGGCTACACCTTC. It encodes CSVRGQVDGYTF. The chain has TRBV29-1 and TRBJ1-2, with 7 nucleotides matching TRBD1. The CDR3 runs to 12 residues. V trimming: 6 bases; J trimming: 6 bases; junction bases outside the gene matches: 7. In germline, CDR1 is SQVTM, CDR2 ANQGSEA.